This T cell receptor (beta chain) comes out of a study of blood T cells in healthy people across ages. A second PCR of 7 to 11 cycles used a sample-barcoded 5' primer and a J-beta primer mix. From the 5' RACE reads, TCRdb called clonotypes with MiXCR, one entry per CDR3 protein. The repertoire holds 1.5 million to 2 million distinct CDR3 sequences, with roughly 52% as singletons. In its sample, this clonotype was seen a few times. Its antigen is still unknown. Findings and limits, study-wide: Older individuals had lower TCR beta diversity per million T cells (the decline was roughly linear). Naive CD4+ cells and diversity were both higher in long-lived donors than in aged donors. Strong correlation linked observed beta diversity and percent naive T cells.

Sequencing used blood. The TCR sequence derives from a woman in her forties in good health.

The CDR3 sequence is CSASIGGLNEQFF. CDR3 sequence (DNA): TGCAGTGCTAGTATTGGGGGGCTCAATGAGCAGTTCTTC. This sequence joins TRBV20-1 and TRBJ2-1, with D tentatively TRBD1 or TRBD2 (6 bases each). Per the germline V gene, CDR1 is DFQATT and CDR2 is SNEGSKA (reference sequence). V lost 3 bases, J lost 6 bases, and 12 bases lay in between. CDR3 length: 13 residues.